This T cell receptor beta chain was recovered during a study of sequential checkpoint blockade in melanoma. Background on the study: TCRβ was sequenced from DNA of some 97 pretreatment tumors. About two dozen patients had tumor biopsies before treatment and at week 13. Study-wide results and caveats: T-cell fraction and clonality followed PD-L1 and CD8+ counts, not mutational load.

This clone is labeled as large. Its antigen is as yet unknown. Treatment defined: randomized to nivolumab then ipilimumab (arm A) or the reverse (arm B). Assay used: immunoSEQ multiplex PCR; TCRdb lists only in-frame clones, some missing. The sample yields approximately 1,000 clones, under 30% seen once. The CDR3 has 14 amino acids. With 6 bases clipped from V and 3 bases from J, the junction kept 6 bases outside the gene matches. Per germline, CDR1 MDHEN and CDR2 SYDVKM. The chain is built from TRBV28 and TRBJ2-3; 7 nucleotides match TRBD2. This clonotype originated in a human donor with melanoma. Sample: tumor tissue (inferred from file names), taken from a patient given nivolumab and ipilimumab in sequence. The CDR3 sequence: CASRQGLVTDTQYF. The CDR3 DNA sequence: TGTGCCAGCAGACAAGGACTAGTAACAGATACGCAGTATTTT.